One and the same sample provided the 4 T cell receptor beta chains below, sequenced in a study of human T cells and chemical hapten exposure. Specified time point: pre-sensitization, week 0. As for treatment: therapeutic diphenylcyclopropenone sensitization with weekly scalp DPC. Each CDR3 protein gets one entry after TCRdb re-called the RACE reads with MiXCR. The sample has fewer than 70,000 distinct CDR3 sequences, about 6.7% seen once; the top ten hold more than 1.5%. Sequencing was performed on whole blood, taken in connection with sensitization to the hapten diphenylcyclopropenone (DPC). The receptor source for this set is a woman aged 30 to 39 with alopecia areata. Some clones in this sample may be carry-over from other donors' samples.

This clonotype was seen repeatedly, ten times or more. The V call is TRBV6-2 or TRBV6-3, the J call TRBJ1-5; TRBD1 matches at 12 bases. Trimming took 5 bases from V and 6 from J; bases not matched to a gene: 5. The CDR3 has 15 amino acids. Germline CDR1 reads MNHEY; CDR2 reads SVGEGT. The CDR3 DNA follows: TGTGCCAGCAGTCCCGGGACAGGGGGCGGTCAGCCCCAGCATTTT. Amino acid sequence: CASSPGTGGGQPQHF.

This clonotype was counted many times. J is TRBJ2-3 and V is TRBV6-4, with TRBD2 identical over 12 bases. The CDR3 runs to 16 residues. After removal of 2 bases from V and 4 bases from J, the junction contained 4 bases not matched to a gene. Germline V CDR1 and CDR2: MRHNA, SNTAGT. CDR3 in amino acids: CASSDASSGGADTQYF. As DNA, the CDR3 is TGTGCCAGCAGTGACGCTTCTAGCGGGGGGGCAGATACGCAGTATTTT.

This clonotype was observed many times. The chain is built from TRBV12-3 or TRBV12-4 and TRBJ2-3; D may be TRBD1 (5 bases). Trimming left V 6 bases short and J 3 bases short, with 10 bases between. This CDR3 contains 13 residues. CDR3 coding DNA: TGTGCCAGCAGATTGGGGCCAACAGATACGCAGTATTTT. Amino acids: CASRLGPTDTQYF.

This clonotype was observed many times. The CDR3 nucleotides read TGCGCCAGCAGCCTGGGACGGCGGAACACCGGGGAGCTGTTTTTT. This sequence encodes CASSLGRRNTGELFF. The V call is TRBV5-1, the J call TRBJ2-2; the D gene could be TRBD1 or TRBD2 (5 bases each). V gave up 4 bases and J gave up 1 base, with 11 bases separating them. This CDR3 is 15 amino acids long. Looked up from germline, CDR1 is SGHRS and CDR2 is YFSETQ.